The 29 T cell receptor beta chains listed next were all sequenced from one sample in a study of blood T cell repertoires in COVID-19. Some clones are missing from TCRdb's copy, which holds only in-frame ones; the method was immunoSEQ multiplex PCR. Counted here are roughly 200,000 clones, 80% to 90% occurring once; the ten biggest clones make up around 3%. The sample was peripheral blood. The source is a man aged 60 to 75 with acute or convalescent COVID-19.

CDR3 nucleotides: TGTGCCACCAGCAGATATGGGGGACAGGGCCGGGAGACCCAGTACTTC. This encodes CATSRYGGQGRETQYF. V is TRBV15 and J is TRBJ2-5; 9 bases align to TRBD1. The CDR3 is made up of 16 amino acids. With V trimmed by 2 bases and J by 5 bases, 9 bases remained unmatched. CDR1 is LNHNV and CDR2 is YYDKDF in the germline V gene (reference sequence).

A single count supports this clone. The chain combines TRBV6-6 with TRBJ2-3, with 9 bases fitting TRBD2. In germline, CDR1 is MNHNY, CDR2 SVGAGI (reference sequence). CDR3 length: 17 residues. With V trimmed by 5 bases and J by 1 base, 10 bases remained unmatched. CDR3 loop: CASSRRTIAGGTDTQYF. The DNA for the CDR3 is TGTGCCAGCAGTCGTAGAACAATAGCGGGGGGCACAGATACGCAGTATTTT.

The V and J genes are TRBV27 and TRBJ2-7; 8 bases are shared with TRBD2. This CDR3 has 14 residues. Losses at the gene ends were 2 bases for V and 8 bases for J; bases not matched to a gene: 8. The germline CDR1 and CDR2 sequences are MNHEY and SMNVEV (reference sequence). The CDR3 sequence is CASSLLAGALQQYF. DNA of the CDR3: TGTGCCAGCAGTTTACTAGCGGGCGCCTTGCAGCAGTACTTC.

This chain joins TRBV28 and TRBJ1-2; no definite D call. Trimming pared 6 bases from V and 8 bases from J, leaving 13 bases between. The germline V gene has CDR1 MDHEN and CDR2 SYDVKM. CDR3 length: 12 residues. The chain's CDR3 is CASSYRKRGYTF. CDR3 coding DNA: TGTGCCAGCAGCTACCGCAAGAGGGGCTACACCTTC.

This chain joins TRBV11-2 and TRBJ1-4; the D gene is possibly TRBD1 (6 bases). The germline V and J ends were trimmed by 1 base and 8 bases, with 14 bases remaining between them. Germline values: CDR1 SGHAT, CDR2 FQNNGV. The CDR3 extends over 15 amino acids. DNA of the CDR3: TGTGCCAGCAGCTTAGGGATCACGAGGGGGGAAAAACTGTTTTTT. Translation: CASSLGITRGEKLFF.

CDR3 residues: CASRSGMGLYEQYF. CDR3 in DNA: TGTGCCAGCAGAAGCGGGATGGGGCTCTACGAGCAGTACTTC. This chain joins TRBV2 and TRBJ2-7, with 7 bases identical to TRBD2. The germline V gene encodes CDR1 SNHLY and CDR2 FYNNEI. The trim removed 6 bases at V and 3 bases at J, leaving 8 bases unmatched. The CDR3 covers 14 residues.

This chain links TRBV5-6 with TRBJ1-5; 11 bases align to TRBD1. J lost 1 base, V lost 4 bases, and 4 bases had no gene match. The CDR3 sequence is 16 residues long. Germline V gives CDR1 SGHDT, CDR2 YYEEEE. CDR3 region: CASSIWTGGSNQPQHF. CDR3 DNA sequence: TGTGCCAGCAGCATATGGACAGGGGGCAGCAATCAGCCCCAGCATTTT.

This chain connects TRBV6-2 or TRBV6-3 to TRBJ2-2; D remains ambiguous. The ends were cut back, 4 bases at V and 7 bases at J, with 4 bases in the middle. Germline CDR1 MNHEY, CDR2 SVGEGT. The CDR3 is 11 amino acids. The CDR3 DNA is TGTGCCAGCAGTTTCGGCGGGGAGCTGTTTTTT. Its protein product is CASSFGGELFF.

The chain links TRBV9 to TRBJ1-1; a possible D gene is TRBD1 (5 bases). The germline V gene has CDR1 SGDLS and CDR2 YYNGEE. The CDR3 has 15 residues. Trimming stripped 0 bases from V and 6 bases from J, with 15 bases between. CDR3 sequence reads: CASSVGEGRTPEAFF. Here the CDR3 DNA reads TGTGCCAGCAGCGTAGGGGAGGGGAGGACCCCTGAAGCTTTCTTT.

This clone has a single count. The chain links TRBV7-9 to TRBJ2-7; possible D gene TRBD1, 6 bases. The CDR3 runs 17 residues. With 2 bases removed from V and 0 bases from J, the gap between germline ends came to 17 bases. Germline V gene lookup returns CDR1 SEHNR and CDR2 FQNEAQ (reference sequence). CDR3 nucleotide sequence: TGTGCCAGCAGCTTATATGGGACACTCAGGAGCTCCTACGAGCAGTACTTC. Its translation: CASSLYGTLRSSYEQYF.

The chain employs TRBV4-1 and TRBJ1-4; D may be TRBD1 (6 bases). Germline V gene data show CDR1 as MGHRA and CDR2 as YSYEKL. Trimming removed 1 base at V and 7 bases at J, with 16 bases between. This CDR3 is 16 amino acids long. This CDR3 is CASSQAGTLSIEKLFF. CDR3 nucleotide sequence: TGCGCCAGCAGCCAAGCCGGGACACTGTCTATTGAAAAACTGTTTTTT.

The CDR3 reads CASSIGTNTDEQYF. CDR3 bases: TGCGCCAGCAGCATAGGGACTAATACGGACGAGCAGTACTTC. The chain combines TRBV5-1 with TRBJ2-7, with 7 bases fitting TRBD2. In germline, CDR1 is SGHRS, CDR2 YFSETQ. V trimming: 4 bases; J trimming: 5 bases; junction bases outside the gene matches: 9. This CDR3 is 14 amino acids long.

The CDR3 coding sequence is TGTGCCAGCAGCCCATCCGGGAGCACCGGGGAGCTGTTTTTT. Protein product: CASSPSGSTGELFF. This chain links TRBV9 with TRBJ2-2; tentative D call: TRBD2 (6 bases). The germline gives CDR1 SGDLS, CDR2 YYNGEE. V was shortened by 4 bases and J by 4 bases, with 11 bases between the two germline ends. The CDR3 contains 14 residues.

This clone appeared a few times. V is TRBV27 and J is TRBJ2-7; TRBD1 might be the D (6 bases). The CDR3 length is 14 residues. The V gene lost 4 bases and the J gene lost 4 bases, with 14 bases spanning the gap. Per germline, CDR1 MNHEY and CDR2 SMNVEV (reference sequence). The CDR3: CASSSRTDYYEQYF. The CDR3 bases are TGTGCCAGCAGTTCACGGACAGATTATTACGAGCAGTACTTC.

Ten or more counts support this clone. The CDR3 spells CASSQELQGDEQFF. In DNA form, the CDR3 reads TGTGCCAGCAGCCAAGAGCTCCAGGGGGATGAGCAGTTCTTC. This chain links TRBV14 with TRBJ2-1; 7 bases map to TRBD1. The CDR3 is 14 residues long. Per the germline V gene, CDR1 is SGHDN and CDR2 is FVKESK. J was trimmed by 8 bases and V by 0 bases; bases with no gene match: 4.

The chain employs TRBV11-2 and TRBJ2-7; a possible D gene is TRBD1 (5 bases). Deletions cut 6 bases from V and 2 bases from J, with 20 bases between. The CDR3 totals 16 residues. Germline CDR1 is SGHAT and CDR2 is FQNNGV. This CDR3 is CASSPIDSANTYEQYF. The CDR3, as DNA: TGTGCCAGCAGTCCCATCGACAGCGCGAACACCTACGAGCAGTACTTC.

The chain couples TRBV6-2 or TRBV6-3 to TRBJ2-7, with TRBD1 matching over 8 bases. This CDR3 has 16 amino acids. Trimming cost V 5 bases and J 2 bases; bases outside gene matches: 11. Looked up from germline, CDR1 is MNHEY and CDR2 is SVGEGT. Here the CDR3 reads CASSAGTGHIPYEQYF. CDR3 DNA: TGTGCCAGCAGTGCAGGGACAGGCCATATCCCCTACGAGCAGTACTTC.

The gene calls are TRBV5-4 and TRBJ2-3; TRBD2 might be the D (6 bases). V gave up 0 bases and J gave up 4 bases, with 12 bases separating them. Germline V lookup: CDR1 SGHNT, CDR2 YYREEE (reference sequence). CDR3 length: 15 amino acids. The CDR3 DNA reads as TGTGCCAGCAGCTTGGGGGGCAGGGAGGCAGATACGCAGTATTTT. Amino acid sequence: CASSLGGREADTQYF.

The CDR3 nucleotides are TGTGCCAGCAGCGTAGAGTCAGGGGGCCGGGAGACCCAGTACTTC. Translation gives CASSVESGGRETQYF. The gene calls are TRBV9 and TRBJ2-5; TRBD1 matches at 8 bases. Germline V gives CDR1 SGDLS, CDR2 YYNGEE. The length of the CDR3 is 15 residues. Germline trimming cut 0 bases from V and 5 bases from J; bases unmatched to any gene: 6.

This chain links TRBV15 with TRBJ2-7; 10 bases match TRBD1. The CDR3 loop spans 14 amino acids. V gave up 6 bases and J gave up 0 bases; unmatched junction bases: 2. Germline CDR1 is LNHNV and CDR2 is YYDKDF (reference sequence). CDR3 sequence (DNA): TGTGCCACCAGGACAGGGGGCTCCTCCTACGAGCAGTACTTC. It is translated as CATRTGGSSYEQYF.

The rearrangement joins TRBV11-2 to TRBJ1-3; D not resolved. Trimming pared 0 bases from V and 3 bases from J, leaving 9 bases between. The CDR3 length is 15 residues. The germline V gene has CDR1 SGHAT and CDR2 FQNNGV. CDR3 DNA sequence: TGTGCCAGCAGCTTAGATCCCGGCGGTGGAAACACCATATATTTT. Its translation: CASSLDPGGGNTIYF.

This clone was seen a few times. V usage is TRBV27 and J usage is TRBJ1-3; D not certain. Trimming left V 5 bases short and J 4 bases short, with 12 bases between. CDR1 and CDR2 (germline): MNHEY, SMNVEV (reference sequence). The CDR3 consists of 14 residues. The DNA for the CDR3 is TGTGCCAGCAGTCCCGACTTGAGGGGAAACACCATATATTTT. Residues: CASSPDLRGNTIYF.

The J gene is TRBJ1-1, the V gene TRBV5-1; 8 positions match TRBD1. V trimming: 2 bases; J trimming: 0 bases; junction bases outside the gene matches: 6. This CDR3 contains 16 residues. Germline values: CDR1 SGHRS, CDR2 YFSETQ. The CDR3, as DNA: TGCGCCAGCAGCTTAACCGGGACAGGTATGAACACTGAAGCTTTCTTT. Protein product: CASSLTGTGMNTEAFF.

V gene TRBV5-5 combines with J gene TRBJ2-7; TRBD2 might be the D (6 bases). Per the germline V gene, CDR1 is SGHKS and CDR2 is YYEKEE (reference sequence). This CDR3 is 15 amino acids long. V was shortened by 4 bases and J by 2 bases, with 16 bases between the two germline ends. The chain's CDR3 is CASSPGGRLTYEQYF. The CDR3 nucleotides read TGTGCCAGCAGCCCTGGAGGGCGCCTCACCTACGAGCAGTACTTC.

V is TRBV23-1 and J is TRBJ2-6; D gene unclear. TRBV23-1 is marked as an open reading frame, function uncertain. Trimming took 6 bases from V and 0 from J, leaving 24 bases between them. This CDR3 comprises 20 residues. The chain's CDR3 is CASSPVRRTATISGANVLTF. DNA of the CDR3: TGCGCCAGCAGCCCCGTACGCCGTACAGCCACCATCTCTGGGGCCAACGTCCTGACTTTC.

The rearrangement uses TRBV28 and TRBJ2-1; 8 bases are shared with TRBD2. V gave up 2 bases and J gave up 1 base; unmatched junction bases: 4. The CDR3 has 16 residues. CDR1 MDHEN and CDR2 SYDVKM come from the germline V gene. DNA for the CDR3: TGTGCCAGCAGTTTAGGAGCGGGAGTATCCTACAATGAGCAGTTCTTC. Protein product: CASSLGAGVSYNEQFF. Supplemented by reference TRBV28 and TRBJ2-1, the full variable domain reads DVKVTQSSRYLVKRTGEKVFLECVQDMDHENMFWYRQDPGLGLRLIYFSYDVKMKEKGDIPEGYSVSREKKERFSLILESASTNQTSMYLCASSLGAGVSYNEQFFGPGTRLTVL.

V gene TRBV5-4 combines with J gene TRBJ2-3; possibly TRBD1 for D (5 bases). V was pared by 4 bases and J by 2 bases, with 17 bases between. The CDR3 extends over 16 amino acids. Germline V gives CDR1 SGHNT, CDR2 YYREEE (reference sequence). The CDR3 is CASSPLGWGATDTQYF. In DNA form, the CDR3 reads TGTGCCAGCAGCCCTCTCGGGTGGGGCGCCACAGATACGCAGTATTTT.

The chain is built from TRBV7-6 and TRBJ1-2; 7 nucleotides agree with TRBD1. Germline CDR1 is SGHVS and CDR2 is FNYEAQ. The CDR3 covers 13 residues. V was pared by 1 base and J by 8 bases, with 4 bases of the junction left unmatched. The CDR3 DNA is TGTGCCAGCAGCTTAGTGACAGGGACCGGCTACACCTTC. It is translated as CASSLVTGTGYTF.

This clone was seen more than once but under ten times. The rearrangement joins TRBV5-8 to TRBJ2-2; possibly TRBD1 for D (6 bases). V lost 5 bases and J lost 5, with 16 bases in between. The CDR3 length is 15 residues. The germline V gene has CDR1 SGHTS and CDR2 YDEGEE. The CDR3 loop reads CASSSGVLRTGELFF. CDR3 bases: TGTGCCAGCAGTTCAGGGGTCCTGAGGACCGGGGAGCTGTTTTTT. Complete variable domain (other parts from reference TRBV5-8 and TRBJ2-2): EAGVTQSPTHLIKTRGQQATLRCSPISGHTSVYWYQQALGLGLQFLLWYDEGEERNRGNFPPRFSGRQFPNYSSELNVNALELEDSALYLCASSSGVLRTGELFFGEGSRLTVL.